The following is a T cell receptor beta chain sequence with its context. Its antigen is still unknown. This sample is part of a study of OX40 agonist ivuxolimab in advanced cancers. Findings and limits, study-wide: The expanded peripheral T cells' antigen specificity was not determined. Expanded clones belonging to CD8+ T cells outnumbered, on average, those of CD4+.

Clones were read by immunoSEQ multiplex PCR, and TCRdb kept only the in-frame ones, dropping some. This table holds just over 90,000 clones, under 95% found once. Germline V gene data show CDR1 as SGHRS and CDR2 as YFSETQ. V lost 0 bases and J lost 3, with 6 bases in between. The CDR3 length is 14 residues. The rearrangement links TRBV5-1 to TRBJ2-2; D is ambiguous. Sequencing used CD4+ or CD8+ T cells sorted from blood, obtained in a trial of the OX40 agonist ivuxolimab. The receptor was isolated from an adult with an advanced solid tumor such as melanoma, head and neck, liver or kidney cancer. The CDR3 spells CASSLVPDTGELFF. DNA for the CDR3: TGCGCCAGCAGCTTGGTTCCAGACACCGGGGAGCTGTTTTTT. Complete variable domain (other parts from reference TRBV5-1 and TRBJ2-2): KAGVTQTPRYLIKTRGQQVTLSCSPISGHRSVSWYQQTPGQGLQFLFEYFSETQRNKGNFPGRFSGRQFSNSRSEMNVSTLELGDSALYLCASSLVPDTGELFFGEGSRLTVL.